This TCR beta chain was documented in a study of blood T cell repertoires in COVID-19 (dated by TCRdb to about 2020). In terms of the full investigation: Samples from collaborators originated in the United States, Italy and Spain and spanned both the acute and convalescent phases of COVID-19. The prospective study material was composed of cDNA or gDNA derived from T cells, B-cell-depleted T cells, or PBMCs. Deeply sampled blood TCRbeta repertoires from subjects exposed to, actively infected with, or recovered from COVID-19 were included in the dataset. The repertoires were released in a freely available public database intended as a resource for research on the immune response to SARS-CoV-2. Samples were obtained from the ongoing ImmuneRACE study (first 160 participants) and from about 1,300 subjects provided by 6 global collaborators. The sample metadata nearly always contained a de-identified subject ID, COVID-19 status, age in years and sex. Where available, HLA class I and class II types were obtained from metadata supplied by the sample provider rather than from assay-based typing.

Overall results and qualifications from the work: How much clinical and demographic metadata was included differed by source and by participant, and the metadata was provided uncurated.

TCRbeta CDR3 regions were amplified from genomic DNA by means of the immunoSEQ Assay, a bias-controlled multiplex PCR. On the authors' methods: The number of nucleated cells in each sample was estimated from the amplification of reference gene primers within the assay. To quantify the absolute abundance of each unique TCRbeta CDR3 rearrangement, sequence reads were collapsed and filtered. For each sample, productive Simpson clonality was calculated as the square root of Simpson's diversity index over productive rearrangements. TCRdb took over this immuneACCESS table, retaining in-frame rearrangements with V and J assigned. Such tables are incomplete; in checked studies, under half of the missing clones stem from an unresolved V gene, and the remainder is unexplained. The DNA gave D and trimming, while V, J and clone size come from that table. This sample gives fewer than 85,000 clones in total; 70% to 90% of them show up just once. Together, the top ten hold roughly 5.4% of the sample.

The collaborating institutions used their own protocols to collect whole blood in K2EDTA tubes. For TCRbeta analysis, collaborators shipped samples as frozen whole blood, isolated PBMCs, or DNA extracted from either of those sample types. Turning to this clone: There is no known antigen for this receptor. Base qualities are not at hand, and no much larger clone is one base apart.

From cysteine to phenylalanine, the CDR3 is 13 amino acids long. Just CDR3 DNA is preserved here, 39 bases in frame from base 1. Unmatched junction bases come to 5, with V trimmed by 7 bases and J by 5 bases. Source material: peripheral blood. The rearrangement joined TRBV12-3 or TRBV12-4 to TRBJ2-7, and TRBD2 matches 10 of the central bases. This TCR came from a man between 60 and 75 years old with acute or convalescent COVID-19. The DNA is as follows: TGTGCCAGCAAAGCGGGGGGGCTGGACGAGCAGTACTTC. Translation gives CASKAGGLDEQYF.